This record looks at one T cell receptor (beta chain) sequence and its context. Its cognate antigen is unknown. Trimming removed 5 bases at V and 3 bases at J, with 16 bases between. The germline V gene encodes CDR1 SGHTA and CDR2 FQGTGA. The length of the CDR3 is 15 residues. The sample is drawn from a study of cytomegalovirus exposure and HLA in healthy donors. Study-wide points: In a later analysis, productive TCRs from donors in an Asian-associated ancestry cluster reportedly carried fewer N-insertions than the cohort mean.

In the PCR, 60 Vbeta and 13 Jbeta primers were used. Clones were sequenced by immunoSEQ multiplex PCR, and TCRdb holds only the in-frame ones, with some missing. The sample has about 160,000 clones, about 75% seen once. The rearrangement joins TRBV7-3 to TRBJ1-1, with a tentative D call TRBD1 (6 bases). Sequencing used PBMCs. This clonotype originated in a woman between 50 and 59 years old in good health and CMV-seropositive. The CDR3 sequence is CASSPWGQQDTEAFF. In DNA form, the CDR3 reads TGTGCCAGCAGCCCCTGGGGGCAGCAGGACACTGAAGCTTTCTTT.